This T cell receptor (beta chain) comes out of a study of cytomegalovirus exposure and HLA in healthy donors. Study-level information: Across 300 to 400 genotyped donors, around 82% landed in the Caucasian-associated ancestry cluster.

V dropped 0 bases and J dropped 7 bases, with 15 bases sitting between them. The CDR3 contains 16 residues. Germline CDR1 reads MNHEY; CDR2 reads SMNVEV (reference sequence). Study outcomes and limitations: Rare TCR sequences predominated, though certain public TCRs were found in many donors. Researchers catalogued under 200 TCR beta chains as cytomegalovirus-associated. Later analysis demonstrated an association between a missense DCLRE1C variant and TCR beta V- and J-gene trimming.

It was with 60 Vbeta and 13 Jbeta primers that the PCR ran. Sequencing used immunoSEQ multiplex PCR; TCRdb keeps in-frame clones, though not all of them. The top ten clones hold about 2% of a sample with roughly 130,000 clones, over 60% of them seen once. As concerns this clone: Its antigen is undetermined.

Source material: PBMCs. This receptor was taken from a man younger than 30 in good health and CMV-seronegative. The chain links TRBV27 to TRBJ2-2, with D perhaps TRBD1 (6 bases). CDR3 region: CASSLSASSGDGELFF. The CDR3 DNA follows: TGTGCCAGCAGTTTATCTGCGTCCTCAGGGGACGGGGAGCTGTTTTTT.